One and the same sample provided the 22 T cell receptor beta chains below, sequenced in a study of T-cell memory formation after mild COVID-19. TCRdb re-derived calls from the 5' RACE reads in MiXCR, one entry per CDR3 protein. Of some 210,000 distinct CDR3 sequences listed, roughly 18% are singletons. Source material: PBMCs or a T cell subset sorted from them (not recorded which). All receptors come from an adult woman who had mild COVID-19 (a few samples of this study predate the infection). Cell type and time point are not known.

This clonotype appeared a few times. The V gene is TRBV29-1, the J gene TRBJ1-3, with a weak D call TRBD1 (6 bases). V was clipped by 7 bases and J by 2 bases, with 21 bases between them. This CDR3 comprises 16 residues. Germline V gene sequence: CDR1 SQVTM, CDR2 ANQGSEA. CDR3 protein: CSAIPGQRGAGNTIYF. The DNA for the CDR3 is TGCAGCGCTATTCCGGGACAACGAGGGGCTGGAAACACCATATATTTT.

The rearrangement joins TRBV5-1 to TRBJ2-6; D ambiguous. This CDR3 comprises 15 residues. Germline CDR1 SGHRS, CDR2 YFSETQ. Trimming pared 5 bases from V and 4 bases from J, leaving 13 bases between. The CDR3 loop reads CASRAAVSGANVLTF. The CDR3 coding sequence is TGCGCCAGCAGAGCAGCAGTCTCCGGGGCCAACGTCCTGACTTTC.

This clonotype occurred once. V is TRBV4-3 and J is TRBJ1-2, with D uncertain. The CDR3 is made up of 16 amino acids. From germline, CDR1 is LGHNA and CDR2 YSLEER. Trimming took off 0 bases at V and 4 bases at J, with 15 bases between the two ends. The CDR3, as DNA: TGCGCCAGCAGCCAAGACTTGTATGCCTTTGTCTATGGCTACACCTTC. This sequence encodes CASSQDLYAFVYGYTF.

The count of this clonotype is one. V and J are TRBV7-8 and TRBJ2-2; 8 bases match TRBD1. Germline assignment: CDR1 SGHVS and CDR2 FQNEAQ. The CDR3 runs 17 residues. V was pared by 4 bases and J by 6 bases, with 13 bases of the junction left unmatched. CDR3 coding DNA: TGTGCCAGCAGCTCCAGGACAGGGACGGACAACCCCGGGGAGCTGTTTTTT. This translates into CASSSRTGTDNPGELFF.

This clonotype has more than one count but fewer than ten. V and J are TRBV6-2 or TRBV6-3 and TRBJ1-2; 7 bases align to TRBD1. Looked up from germline, CDR1 is MNHEY and CDR2 is SVGEGT. The CDR3 has 15 residues. Trimming removed 7 bases from V and 5 bases from J; junction bases left unmatched: 13. The CDR3 loop is CASTQGQEARYGYTF. The CDR3 DNA follows: TGTGCCAGCACCCAAGGACAGGAGGCTCGTTATGGCTACACCTTC.

This clonotype has a count of ten or more. The V gene is TRBV7-8, the J gene TRBJ2-1; 10 nucleotides agree with TRBD2. The CDR3 is 15 residues long. Trimming at V came to 2 bases and at J to 10 bases, leaving 8 bases not matched to a gene. Germline V gene data show CDR1 as SGHVS and CDR2 as FQNEAQ. CDR3 region: CASSLSGRALGEQFF. The CDR3 DNA reads TGTGCCAGCAGCTTAAGCGGGAGGGCCCTAGGGGAGCAGTTCTTC.

This clonotype was seen a few times. The genes are TRBV29-1 and TRBJ1-5; TRBD1 is a possible D gene (5 bases). V lost 4 bases, J lost 0 bases, and 10 bases lay in between. Germline CDR1 SQVTM, CDR2 ANQGSEA. CDR3 length: 14 amino acids. The CDR3, as DNA: TGCAGCGTTGCTACGACAGATAGCAATCAGCCCCAGCATTTT. Translating gives CSVATTDSNQPQHF.

This chain links TRBV6-6 with TRBJ2-2; D gene ambiguous. Germline V gene sequence: CDR1 MNHNY, CDR2 SVGAGI (reference sequence). Trimming shortened V by 6 bases and J by 6 bases, and 11 bases separated the two germline ends. This CDR3 is built from 13 residues. The CDR3 region has the DNA TGTGCCAGCAGGGTCACGGTCGCCGGGGAGCTGTTTTTT. Its translation is CASRVTVAGELFF.

The chain is built from TRBV9 and TRBJ2-1, with D unclear. The length of the CDR3 is 14 residues. Deletions cut 2 bases from V and 6 bases from J, with 12 bases between. The germline V gene has CDR1 SGDLS and CDR2 YYNGEE. The CDR3 DNA reads TGTGCCAGCAGCGTCCCTTCGGCCCCCAATGAGCAGTTCTTC. Its translation: CASSVPSAPNEQFF.

J is TRBJ1-1 and V is TRBV5-1, with 7 bases identical to TRBD1. Germline CDR1 SGHRS, CDR2 YFSETQ. V lost 7 bases and J lost 7; bases outside the gene matches: 10. The CDR3 is 13 residues long. The CDR3 nucleotides read TGCGCCAGCGGGAAGGGGGCGCAGGGTGAAGCTTTCTTT. This gives the protein CASGKGAQGEAFF.

The chain uses TRBV18 and TRBJ2-7; 9 bases map to TRBD1. This CDR3 contains 15 residues. V lost 8 bases, J lost 5 bases, and 13 bases stayed unmatched. CDR1 and CDR2 from the germline V gene are KGHSH and LQKENI. The CDR3 loop is CASRPGTGSLDEQYF. For the CDR3, the DNA is TGTGCCAGCCGCCCGGGGACAGGGTCGCTGGACGAGCAGTACTTC.

This clonotype was detected only once. The V gene is TRBV4-2, the J gene TRBJ1-4, with 9 bases fitting TRBD1. V trimming: 2 bases; J trimming: 4 bases; junction bases outside the gene matches: 2. The CDR3 runs 15 residues. Germline CDR1 LGHNA, CDR2 YNFKEQ. In DNA, the CDR3 is TGTGCCAGCAGCCAAAGGACAGGGGATAATGAAAAACTGTTTTTT. Translating gives CASSQRTGDNEKLFF.

The V and J genes are TRBV29-1 and TRBJ2-5; D perhaps matches TRBD2 (6 bases). In germline, CDR1 is SQVTM, CDR2 ANQGSEA. The CDR3 runs 14 residues. V lost 7 bases and J 2 bases, leaving 17 bases between the germline ends. CDR3 loop: CSAKPVGGQETQYF. Written as DNA, the CDR3 is TGCAGCGCAAAACCAGTGGGGGGACAAGAGACCCAGTACTTC. Complete variable domain (other parts from reference TRBV29-1 and TRBJ2-5): SAVISQKPSRDICQRGTSLTIQCQVDSQVTMMFWYRQQPGQSLTLIATANQGSEATYESGFVIDKFPISRPNLTFSTLTVSNMSPEDSSIYLCSAKPVGGQETQYFGPGTRLLVL.

This clonotype has more than one count but fewer than ten. The chain couples TRBV29-1 to TRBJ1-1; TRBD1 matches at 7 bases. V lost 6 bases and J lost 4; bases outside the gene matches: 14. Germline loops: CDR1 SQVTM, CDR2 ANQGSEA. The CDR3 sequence is 15 residues long. The CDR3 is CSVATGPRGSTEAFF. The CDR3 coding sequence is TGCAGCGTCGCGACAGGGCCCCGAGGGAGCACTGAAGCTTTCTTT.

This clonotype was observed a handful of times. J is TRBJ2-1 and V is TRBV6-6; TRBD2 matches 12 bases. V lost 5 bases, J lost 6 bases, and 5 bases stayed unmatched. CDR1 is MNHNY and CDR2 is SVGAGI in the germline V gene (reference sequence). The CDR3 is 15 residues long. CDR3 protein: CASSRLAGEINEQFF. The CDR3 DNA is TGTGCCAGCAGTCGACTAGCGGGAGAGATCAATGAGCAGTTCTTC.

The rearrangement links TRBV20-1 to TRBJ2-5; D is uncertain. The CDR3 is 11 amino acids. The germline V and J ends were trimmed by 6 bases and 5 bases, with 10 bases remaining between them. Germline V gives CDR1 DFQATT, CDR2 SNEGSKA (reference sequence). CDR3 coding DNA: TGCAGTGCCCCGACGTGGGAGACCCAGTACTTC. Protein product: CSAPTWETQYF.

The J gene is TRBJ2-7, the V gene TRBV18; 8 positions agree with TRBD2. Looked up from germline, CDR1 is KGHSH and CDR2 is LQKENI. Trimming cost V 0 bases and J 7 bases; bases outside gene matches: 8. This CDR3 spans 15 amino acids. For the CDR3, the DNA is TGTGCCAGCTCACCACCCGGACGCGGGGGGCGAGAGCAGTACTTC. It codes for CASSPPGRGGREQYF.

The chain links TRBV15 to TRBJ1-2, with D hard to call. The germline V gene has CDR1 LNHNV and CDR2 YYDKDF (reference sequence). The germline V and J ends were trimmed by 6 bases and 8 bases, with 13 bases remaining between them. This CDR3 has 12 residues. The CDR3 spells CATSKRLEGYTF. DNA for the CDR3: TGTGCCACCAGTAAGAGGCTGGAGGGCTACACCTTC.

The chain couples TRBV12-3 or TRBV12-4 to TRBJ2-7; 9 nucleotides align to TRBD1. The V segment lost 6 bases and the J segment 3 bases; nucleotides outside the gene matches: 6. There are 14 residues in the CDR3. CDR3: CASSLGQGIYEQYF. The DNA of the CDR3 is TGTGCCAGCAGCCTCGGACAGGGGATCTACGAGCAGTACTTC.

The chain has TRBV5-1 and TRBJ1-6, with D perhaps TRBD1 (5 bases). V shed 6 bases and J shed 11 bases, with 21 bases lying between them. The CDR3 is made up of 15 amino acids. Germline V gene data show CDR1 as SGHRS and CDR2 as YFSETQ. DNA of the CDR3: TGCGCCAGCAACTCTGGGACTTCCGAAAATCCACCCCTCCACTTT. Protein product: CASNSGTSENPPLHF.

This clonotype has just a few counts. For the CDR3, the DNA is TGCAGTGCTAGAGATCCCCATCTCTATGGCTACACCTTC. It encodes CSARDPHLYGYTF. The chain couples TRBV20-1 to TRBJ1-2; no clear D. The CDR3 runs to 13 residues. The germline gives CDR1 DFQATT, CDR2 SNEGSKA (reference sequence). The V and J ends lost 0 bases and 4 bases respectively, with 9 bases between them.

The V gene is TRBV4-3, the J gene TRBJ2-5; TRBD2 aligns across 8 bases. J gave up 5 bases and V 0 bases, and 5 bases lay outside the gene matches. Germline CDR1 reads LGHNA; CDR2 reads YSLEER. The CDR3 consists of 15 residues. The DNA for the CDR3 is TGCGCCAGCAGCCAAGATTACAGCGGGAGCGAGACCCAGTACTTC. It encodes CASSQDYSGSETQYF.